The T cell receptor (beta chain) under discussion was sequenced for a study of cytomegalovirus exposure and HLA in healthy donors. Study at large: Inside one of the first data releases sat some 85 million unique TCRs taken from HLA-typed donors.

Those who donated were healthy bone marrow donors. The CDR3 spans 16 residues. CDR1 and CDR2 (germline): MGHRA, YSYEKL. V was pared by 5 bases and J by 4 bases, with 20 bases between. Primers included in the PCR were 60 Vbeta and 13 Jbeta primers. Per the authors' pipeline: A later analysis counted around 74 million unique TCR beta chains, some 10 million shared. Repertoires were generated with immunoSEQ multiplex PCR, while TCRdb's copy carries only in-frame clones and drops some. V and J calls and clone size come straight from that table; D and trimming were deduced from the DNA. Its table records some 120,000 clones.

The V call is TRBV4-1, the J call TRBJ2-5, with TRBD2 as a possible D gene (6 bases). This receptor was obtained from a man between 18 and 35 years old in good health and CMV-seronegative. Source material: PBMCs. The CDR3 loop is CASSANSGGSIETQYF. In DNA form, the CDR3 reads TGCGCCAGCAGCGCCAACTCCGGGGGTTCGATAGAGACCCAGTACTTC.